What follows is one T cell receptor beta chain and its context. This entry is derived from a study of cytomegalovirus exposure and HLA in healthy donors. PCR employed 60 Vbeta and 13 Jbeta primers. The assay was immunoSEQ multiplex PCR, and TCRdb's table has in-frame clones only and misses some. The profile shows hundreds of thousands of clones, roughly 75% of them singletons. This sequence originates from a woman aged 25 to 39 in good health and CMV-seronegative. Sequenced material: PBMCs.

The CDR3 region is CASSLARNTEAFF. The CDR3 DNA is TGTGCCAGCAGCTTAGCCAGGAACACTGAAGCTTTCTTT. The V gene is TRBV7-2, the J gene TRBJ1-1; D uncertain. Per the germline V gene, CDR1 is SGHTA and CDR2 is FQGNSA. This CDR3 is 13 amino acids long. Trimming left V 0 bases short and J 1 base short, with 3 bases between.